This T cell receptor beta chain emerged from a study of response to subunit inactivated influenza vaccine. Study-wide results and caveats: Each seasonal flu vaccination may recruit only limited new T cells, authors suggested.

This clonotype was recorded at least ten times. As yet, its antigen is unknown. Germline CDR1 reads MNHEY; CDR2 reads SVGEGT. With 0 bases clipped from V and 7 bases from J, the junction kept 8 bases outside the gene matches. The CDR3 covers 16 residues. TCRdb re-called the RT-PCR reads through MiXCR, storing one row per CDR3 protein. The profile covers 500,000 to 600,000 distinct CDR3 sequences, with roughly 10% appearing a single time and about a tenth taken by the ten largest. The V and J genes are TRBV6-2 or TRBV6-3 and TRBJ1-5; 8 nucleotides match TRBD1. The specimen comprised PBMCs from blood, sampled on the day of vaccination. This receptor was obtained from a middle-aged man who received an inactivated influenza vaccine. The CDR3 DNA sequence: TGTGCCAGCAGTTACTCCTCCAGGGGGCTCGGGCAGCCCCAGCATTTT. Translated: CASSYSSRGLGQPQHF.